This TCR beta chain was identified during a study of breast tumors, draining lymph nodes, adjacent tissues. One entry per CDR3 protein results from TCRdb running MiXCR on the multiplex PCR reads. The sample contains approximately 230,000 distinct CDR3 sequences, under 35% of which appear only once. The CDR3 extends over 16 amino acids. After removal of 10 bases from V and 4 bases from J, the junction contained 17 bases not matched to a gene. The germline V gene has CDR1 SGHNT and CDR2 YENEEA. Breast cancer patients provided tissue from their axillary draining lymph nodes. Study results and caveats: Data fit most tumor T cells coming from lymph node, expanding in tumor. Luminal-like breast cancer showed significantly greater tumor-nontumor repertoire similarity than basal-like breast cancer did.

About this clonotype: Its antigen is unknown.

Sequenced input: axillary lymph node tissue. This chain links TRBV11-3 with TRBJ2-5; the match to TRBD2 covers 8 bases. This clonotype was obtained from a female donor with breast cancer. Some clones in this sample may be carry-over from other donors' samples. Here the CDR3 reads CAKRGKVGRAPETQYF. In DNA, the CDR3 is TGTGCCAAAAGGGGGAAAGTCGGGAGGGCCCCAGAGACCCAGTACTTC.